This entry lists 4 T cell receptor beta chains sequenced from one sample in a study of OX40 agonist ivuxolimab in advanced cancers. The protocol was immunoSEQ multiplex PCR, while the TCRdb copy is restricted to in-frame clones and leaves out a portion. Here the sample spans 30,000 to 40,000 clones, nearly 95% being singletons. This sample comprised CD4+ or CD8+ T cells sorted from blood, obtained in a trial of the OX40 agonist ivuxolimab. These receptors all stem from an adult with an advanced solid tumor such as melanoma, head and neck, liver or kidney cancer.

This chain joins TRBV28 and TRBJ1-2; 7 bases line up with TRBD1. The CDR3 extends over 14 amino acids. Trimming cost V 5 bases and J 2 bases; bases outside gene matches: 5. Germline CDR1 MDHEN, CDR2 SYDVKM. The CDR3 here is CASSTLGQNYGYTF. CDR3 in DNA: TGTGCCAGCAGTACCCTGGGACAGAACTATGGCTACACCTTC.

The gene calls are TRBV30 and TRBJ2-1; a possible D gene is TRBD1 (6 bases). V shed 2 bases and J shed 6 bases, with 26 bases lying between them. The germline V gene has CDR1 GTSNPN and CDR2 SVGIG (reference sequence). This CDR3 is built from 18 residues. The CDR3 loop is CAWSHLPYAGDYGNEQFF. DNA of the CDR3: TGTGCCTGGAGTCACCTACCCTACGCAGGGGATTACGGCAATGAGCAGTTCTTC.

The chain combines TRBV7-8 with TRBJ2-7; D is uncertain. This CDR3 comprises 13 residues. Per germline, CDR1 SGHVS and CDR2 FQNEAQ. V was pared by 2 bases and J by 1 base, with 6 bases between. In nucleotides, the CDR3 is TGTGCCAGCAGCTTAACGCCTTCCTACGAGCAGTACTTC. It yields the protein CASSLTPSYEQYF.

This sequence joins TRBV19 and TRBJ1-2; 7 positions match TRBD1. J lost 0 bases, V lost 0 bases, and 7 bases had no gene match. Per germline, CDR1 LNHDA and CDR2 SQIVND (reference sequence). The CDR3 is 17 amino acids. CDR3 nucleotide sequence: TGTGCCAGTAGTATAGACCACGGGACAGATACTAACTATGGCTACACCTTC. Its protein is CASSIDHGTDTNYGYTF.